The clone carrying this TCR beta chain was observed a single time. Its antigen is unidentified. Germline V CDR1 and CDR2: GTSNPN, SVGIG (reference sequence). This CDR3 comprises 11 residues. Trimming pared 3 bases from V and 3 bases from J, leaving 6 bases between. This sample was taken from a study of T cell responses to AZD1222 COVID-19 vaccine. Study outcomes and limitations: Repertoires were obtained solely post-peak T cell response.

Measured with immunoSEQ multiplex PCR; TCRdb has only the in-frame clones, and not every one. The data show 25,000 to 35,000 clones, around 86% seen once. The chain employs TRBV30 and TRBJ2-7; D is unclear. This TCR came from an adult in good health. This sample comprised peripheral blood, obtained on day 0 of AZD1222 vaccination. The CDR3 reads CAWSVDYEQYF. The CDR3 DNA reads TGTGCCTGGAGCGTAGACTACGAGCAGTACTTC.